This TCR beta chain came from a study of beta chain features in type 1 diabetes. Study-wide results and caveats: An over-representation of cells with high TCR expression could result from cDNA sequencing. TCRB repertoires of naive, central memory and Treg cells appeared more similar among patients than among healthy donors. Shorter TCRB CDR3s, moderately but significantly so, were found in Type 1 diabetes patients in all four CD4+ subsets. Shorter templates might be favored by PCR, and equally so in patients and in controls.

Note on this clone: Its antigen is not identified.

cDNA synthesis used the whole RNA isolate, giving expressed TCRB sequences. Using immunoSEQ multiplex PCR, the repertoire was profiled, and TCRdb retains in-frame clones only, with some absent. This table has 600,000 or so clones, around 15% appearing once. The CDR3 has 14 residues. Deletions cut 0 bases from V and 4 bases from J, with 6 bases between. Germline CDR1 reads LGHNA; CDR2 reads YSLEER. The genes are TRBV4-3 and TRBJ2-2; D remains ambiguous. The clonotype was recovered from a young man with type 1 diabetes. Sequencing was performed on naive CD4+ T cells from blood. CDR3 amino acids: CASSQDPGTGELFF. As DNA, the CDR3 is TGCGCCAGCAGCCAAGACCCGGGCACCGGGGAGCTGTTTTTT.